This TCR beta chain is drawn from a study of spatial heterogeneity in lung cancer (dated by TCRdb to 2018 to 2020). Background on the whole study: Samples were obtained from approximately 77 patients with early-stage, untreated non-small cell lung cancer from the lung TRACERx cohort. Beta-chain transcripts were consistently detected in greater numbers than alpha-chain transcripts, which likely reflects a higher abundance of beta-chain transcripts. In non-small cell lung cancer, the study made a quantitative comparison of TCR alpha and beta repertoires among multiple tumor regions, matched nontumor lung and blood. At surgery, both alpha and beta chains were TCR-sequenced in 200 to 250 tumor regions, fewer than 85 matched nontumor lung samples and 56 PBMC samples. Follow-up PBMC samples were sequenced whenever available, with the median time to follow-up being approximately two years after resection. In the raw uncorrected reads, each unique combination of TCR and UMI appeared more than ten times on average. TCR repertoire features were related to nonsynonymous mutation counts determined by whole-exome sequencing of tumor tissue.

The intended sense of this specimen's time point label: blood at routine non-recurrence follow-up after resection. Without any cell sorting, TCR sequencing was performed on whole RNA extracted either from tumor and nontumor lung tissue or from cryopreserved PBMC samples. Only patients for whom sufficient RNA was available from at least two tumor regions were selected for TCR sequencing. This clonotype occurred many times. No cognate antigen has been identified for it. Base qualities are not at hand, and no much larger clone is one base apart. Libraries were constructed by 5' RACE. TCRdb shows the sequencer as NextSeq 500. In the TCR library protocol, a unique molecular identifier was attached to each TCR cDNA molecule so that PCR and sequencing errors could be corrected. From the authors' description of their analysis: TCR identification, UMI-based error correction and CDR3 extraction were all carried out with Decombinator tools. Expanded TCRs were defined as those above a frequency of 2 per 1,000, corresponding to the top 1% of the tumor frequency distribution. Renyi diversity was calculated using the R vegan package after each repertoire was subsampled 100 times to 5,000 TCRs. CDR3 similarity networks were constructed using string-kernel similarity of amino acid triplets, with links drawn between CDR3s whose pairwise similarity was above 0.82. The raw public data were reprocessed by TCRdb itself: fastp quality trimming at Q25, MiXCR clonotype calling, in-frame beta chains only. Under each unique CDR3 protein, matching rows form one entry showing the most common genes and DNA. The authors' filters were not applied to this entry. This sample has over 40,000 distinct CDR3 sequences in its table, and over 9.5% of those were observed once. The top ten clonotypes cover roughly a third of the sample.

The research as a whole found: Ubiquitous expanded tumor TCRs showed up in blood more often at tumor resection than at routine follow-up. Only 14 patients were included in comparisons of baseline and follow-up blood repertoires. Additional single-cell paired TCR alpha and beta sequencing was considered necessary to confirm, at a functional level, the hypothesis that regional TCRs recognize regional mutations.

This TCR was recovered from a male donor with early-stage non-small cell lung cancer. Specimen: PBMCs, collected at follow-up.

This receptor carries the CDR3 CASSPGALRGGKNIQYF. The nucleotide sequence is TGTGCCAGCTCACCCGGTGCTTTGAGGGGAGGCAAAAACATTCAGTACTTC. The chain uses TRBV18 and TRBJ2-4; tentative D gene TRBD2, with 6 bases matching. The germline ends are 18 bases apart after V is trimmed by 3 bases and J by 3 bases. Taken from cysteine to phenylalanine, the CDR3 has 17 residues. The sequence is cut down to CDR3 DNA, 51 bases in frame from base 1. CDR1 and CDR2 are drawn from the germline V gene: KGHSH, LQKENI. The entire variable domain, with the stretches around the CDR3 drawn from the reference TRBV18 and TRBJ2-4 proteins, is NAGVMQNPRHLVRRRGQEARLRCSPMKGHSHVYWYRQLPEEGLKFMVYLQKENIIDESGMPKERFSAEFPKEGPSILRIQQVVRGDSAAYFCASSPGALRGGKNIQYFGAGTRLSVL.